The sequence of this TCR beta chain was determined in a study of CD8 T cells in ankylosing spondylitis. Notes on the study in general: Apparently characteristic of ankylosing spondylitis blood was a TCR beta motif (roughly eight highly homologous variants). Peripheral blood samples showed relatively rare disease-linked clones, and these clones were CD8+. As reported, disease-linked clones showed significant enrichment in matched ankylosing spondylitis synovial fluid.

Library preparation for TCR beta used quantitative 5'-RACE with molecular barcodes. TCRdb analysed the 5' RACE reads with MiXCR anew, one entry per CDR3 protein. The top ten hold roughly 4% of the sample, which has just over 300,000 distinct CDR3 sequences, around 21% seen once. Trimming left V 3 bases short and J 4 bases short, with 18 bases between. CDR3 length: 16 residues. Germline V lookup: CDR1 SGHVS, CDR2 FQNEAQ. This clonotype was observed at least ten times. The antigen remains undetermined. The specimen was blood, either unsorted or a sorted T cell fraction (not recorded which). This sequence originates from a female donor with ankylosing spondylitis or in good health (not recorded which). The J gene is TRBJ2-5, the V gene TRBV7-8; possibly TRBD2 for D (6 bases). This CDR3 is CASSFMGGNKGETQYF. The CDR3 DNA sequence: TGTGCCAGCAGCTTTATGGGCGGGAACAAAGGAGAGACCCAGTACTTC.